The 5 T cell receptor beta chains below all came from one sample that was sequenced in a study of cytomegalovirus exposure and HLA in healthy donors. Primers: 60 Vbeta forward and 13 Jbeta reverse. Measured with immunoSEQ multiplex PCR; TCRdb has only the in-frame clones, and not every one. The sample records roughly 120,000 clones, 77% being singletons. Sequences were obtained from PBMCs. The receptors derive from a human donor in good health.

The genes are TRBV28 and TRBJ2-3; 8 bases align to TRBD1. The germline CDR1 and CDR2 sequences are MDHEN and SYDVKM. The CDR3 sequence is 15 residues long. The V and J ends lost 5 bases and 0 bases, in that order; junction bases with no gene match: 4. The DNA of the CDR3 is TGTGCCAGCAGTCCCACAGGGGGGAGCACAGATACGCAGTATTTT. Translating gives CASSPTGGSTDTQYF.

The chain links TRBV18 to TRBJ2-7, with 11 bases fitting TRBD1. This CDR3 is 15 amino acids long. The ends lost 3 bases at V and 2 bases at J; junction bases unmatched: 3. Germline lookup yields CDR1 KGHSH and CDR2 LQKENI. Here the CDR3 DNA reads TGTGCCAGCTCACCGGGACAGGGGGGAACCTACGAGCAGTACTTC. Its protein is CASSPGQGGTYEQYF.

Concerning this clone: The junction departs from the called germline gene at one end, perhaps through a read error. The chain uses TRBV6-1 and TRBJ2-4; 9 nucleotides line up with TRBD2. Germline V gene data show CDR1 as MNHNS and CDR2 as SASEGT. The CDR3 is 14 residues long. CDR3 nucleotide sequence: TGTGCCAGCAGCGAAGCGGGAGGAGGGAGAATTCAGTACTTC. Protein sequence: CASSEAGGGRIQYF.

The gene calls are TRBV7-8 and TRBJ2-3, with D maybe TRBD2 (5 bases). Germline assignment: CDR1 SGHVS and CDR2 FQNEAQ. Trimming left V 5 bases short and J 0 bases short, with 15 bases between. CDR3 length equals 16 residues. The CDR3 spells CASSLLGRGSTDTQYF. In nucleotides, the CDR3 is TGTGCCAGCAGCCTCCTAGGTCGCGGGAGCACAGATACGCAGTATTTT.

The J gene is TRBJ2-7, the V gene TRBV30, with a possible D match to TRBD2 (5 bases). The germline V gene has CDR1 GTSNPN and CDR2 SVGIG (reference sequence). Between the trimmed V and J ends, which lost 2 bases and 4 bases, there was a span of 9 bases. The length of the CDR3 is 12 residues. CDR3 bases: TGTGCCTGGAGTTCGGGAAGGTACGAGCAGTACTTC. Protein: CAWSSGRYEQYF.